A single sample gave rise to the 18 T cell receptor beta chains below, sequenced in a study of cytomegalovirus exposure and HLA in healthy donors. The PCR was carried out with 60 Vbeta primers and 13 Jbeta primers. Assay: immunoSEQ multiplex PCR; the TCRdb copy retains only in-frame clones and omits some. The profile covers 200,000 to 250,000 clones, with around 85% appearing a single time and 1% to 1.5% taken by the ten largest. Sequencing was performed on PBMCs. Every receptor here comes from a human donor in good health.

The CDR3 sequence is CASSPDRGLLNTEAFF. The CDR3 region has the DNA TGTGCCAGCAGCCCGGACAGGGGGCTCTTAAACACTGAAGCTTTCTTT. This sequence joins TRBV5-4 and TRBJ1-1; 11 bases align to TRBD1. This CDR3 spans 16 amino acids. The germline gives CDR1 SGHNT, CDR2 YYREEE (reference sequence). Trimming cost V 4 bases and J 2 bases; bases outside gene matches: 7.

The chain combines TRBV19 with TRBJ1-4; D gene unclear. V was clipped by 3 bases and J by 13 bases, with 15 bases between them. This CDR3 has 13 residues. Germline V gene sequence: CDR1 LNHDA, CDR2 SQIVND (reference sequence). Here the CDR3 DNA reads TGTGCCAGTAGTATTTCCTCCCGCGGTGTACTGTTTTTT. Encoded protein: CASSISSRGVLFF.

CDR3 DNA: TGTGCCAGCACCCTGAGCGGGACTACCTACAATGAGCAGTTCTTC. Encoded protein: CASTLSGTTYNEQFF. The chain is built from TRBV28 and TRBJ2-1; 7 bases are a match to TRBD2. The length of the CDR3 is 15 residues. Germline lookup yields CDR1 MDHEN and CDR2 SYDVKM. The ends lost 7 bases at V and 2 bases at J; junction bases unmatched: 8.

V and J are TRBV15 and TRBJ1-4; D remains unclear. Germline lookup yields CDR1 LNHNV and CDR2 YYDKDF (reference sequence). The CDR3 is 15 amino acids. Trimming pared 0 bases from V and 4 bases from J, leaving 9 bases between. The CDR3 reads CATSREVVDNEKLFF. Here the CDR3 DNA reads TGTGCCACCAGCAGAGAAGTGGTAGATAATGAAAAACTGTTTTTT.

CDR3 in amino acids: CASSLLSSGSGTGELFF. The CDR3 DNA reads as TGCGCCAGCAGCCTACTATCTAGCGGGAGTGGCACCGGGGAGCTGTTTTTT. The rearrangement links TRBV4-3 to TRBJ2-2; 10 bases are shared with TRBD2. V was pared by 4 bases and J by 4 bases, with 9 bases of the junction left unmatched. The CDR3 loop spans 17 amino acids. The germline gives CDR1 LGHNA, CDR2 YSLEER.

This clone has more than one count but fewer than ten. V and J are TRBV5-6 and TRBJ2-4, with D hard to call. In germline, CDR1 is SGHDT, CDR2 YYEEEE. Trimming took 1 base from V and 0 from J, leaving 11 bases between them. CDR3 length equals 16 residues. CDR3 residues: CASSLYRPPAKNIQYF. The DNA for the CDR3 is TGTGCCAGCAGCTTGTACAGACCACCAGCCAAAAACATTCAGTACTTC.

The CDR3 loop reads CASSQGPTSGNLGEQYF. The DNA for the CDR3 is TGTGCCAGCAGCCAAGGACCGACTAGCGGGAATTTAGGCGAGCAGTACTTC. The chain carries TRBV4-2 and TRBJ2-7; TRBD2 matches 11 bases. V was pared by 1 base and J by 6 bases, with 11 bases of the junction left unmatched. CDR3 size: 17 residues. The germline V gene encodes CDR1 LGHNA and CDR2 YNFKEQ.

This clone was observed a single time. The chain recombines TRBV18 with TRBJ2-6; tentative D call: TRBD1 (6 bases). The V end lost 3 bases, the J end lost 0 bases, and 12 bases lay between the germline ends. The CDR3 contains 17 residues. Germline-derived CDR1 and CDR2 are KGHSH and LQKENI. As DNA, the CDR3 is TGTGCCAGCTCACCGGCAGGGGAGAGCTCTGGGGCCAACGTCCTGACTTTC. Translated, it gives CASSPAGESSGANVLTF.

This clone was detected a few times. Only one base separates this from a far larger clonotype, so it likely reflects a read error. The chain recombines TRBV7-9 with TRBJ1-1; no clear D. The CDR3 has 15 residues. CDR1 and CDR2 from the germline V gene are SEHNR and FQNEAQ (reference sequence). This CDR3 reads CSSSLEGSEDTEAFF. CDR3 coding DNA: TGTTCCAGCAGCTTGGAAGGGAGCGAGGACACTGAAGCTTTCTTT.

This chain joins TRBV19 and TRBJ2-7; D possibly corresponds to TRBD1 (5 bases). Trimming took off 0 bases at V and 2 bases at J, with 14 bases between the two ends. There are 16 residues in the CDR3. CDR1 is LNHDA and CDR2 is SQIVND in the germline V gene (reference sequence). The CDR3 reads CASSIEVRQTPYEQYF. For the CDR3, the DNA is TGTGCCAGTAGTATAGAAGTACGACAGACCCCCTACGAGCAGTACTTC.

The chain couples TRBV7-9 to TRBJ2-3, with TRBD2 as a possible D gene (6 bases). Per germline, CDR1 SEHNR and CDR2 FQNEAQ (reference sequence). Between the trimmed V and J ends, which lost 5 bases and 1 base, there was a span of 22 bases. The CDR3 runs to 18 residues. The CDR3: CASSRSGSSRAGTDTQYF. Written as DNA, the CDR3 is TGTGCCAGCAGCCGGAGCGGGTCCTCCCGGGCGGGCACAGATACGCAGTATTTT.

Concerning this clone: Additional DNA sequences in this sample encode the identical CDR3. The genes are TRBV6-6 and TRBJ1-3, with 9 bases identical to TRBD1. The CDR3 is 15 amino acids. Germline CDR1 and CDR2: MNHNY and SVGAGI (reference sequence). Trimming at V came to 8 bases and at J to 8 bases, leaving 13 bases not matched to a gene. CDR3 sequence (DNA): TGTGCCAGCGGATTGCCGGACAGGGGTTTGGACACCATATATTTT. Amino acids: CASGLPDRGLDTIYF.

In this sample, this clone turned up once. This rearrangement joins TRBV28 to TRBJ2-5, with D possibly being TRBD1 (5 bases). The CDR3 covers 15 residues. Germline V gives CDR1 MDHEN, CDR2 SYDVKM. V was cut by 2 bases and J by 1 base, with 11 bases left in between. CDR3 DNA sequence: TGTGCCAGCAGTTTACGCACAGGTTTCCAAGAGACCCAGTACTTC. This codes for CASSLRTGFQETQYF.

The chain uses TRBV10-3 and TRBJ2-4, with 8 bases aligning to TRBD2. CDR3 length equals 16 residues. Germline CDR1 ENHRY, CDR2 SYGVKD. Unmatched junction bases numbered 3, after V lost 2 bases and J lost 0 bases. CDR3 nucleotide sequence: TGTGCCATCAGTGAGCTAGCGGGTATAGCCAAAAACATTCAGTACTTC. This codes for CAISELAGIAKNIQYF.

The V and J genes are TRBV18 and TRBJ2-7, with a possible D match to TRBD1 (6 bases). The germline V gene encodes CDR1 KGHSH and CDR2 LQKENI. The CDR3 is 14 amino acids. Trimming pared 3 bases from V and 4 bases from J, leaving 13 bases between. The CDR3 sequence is CASSPPVRGYEQYF. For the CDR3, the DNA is TGTGCCAGCTCACCCCCCGTCAGGGGTTACGAGCAGTACTTC.

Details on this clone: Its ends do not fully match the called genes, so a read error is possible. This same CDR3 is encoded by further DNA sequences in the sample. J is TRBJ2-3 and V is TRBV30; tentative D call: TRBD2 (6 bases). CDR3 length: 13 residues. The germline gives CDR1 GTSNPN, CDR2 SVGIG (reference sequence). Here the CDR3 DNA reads TGCGCCTGGAGTGTTAGCGGAACAGATACGCAGTATTTT. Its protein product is CAWSVSGTDTQYF.

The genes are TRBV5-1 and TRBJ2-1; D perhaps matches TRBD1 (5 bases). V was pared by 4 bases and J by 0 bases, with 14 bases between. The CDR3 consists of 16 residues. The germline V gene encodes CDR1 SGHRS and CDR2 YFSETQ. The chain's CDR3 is CASSPDSILSYNEQFF. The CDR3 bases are TGCGCCAGCAGCCCCGACAGTATACTCTCCTACAATGAGCAGTTCTTC.

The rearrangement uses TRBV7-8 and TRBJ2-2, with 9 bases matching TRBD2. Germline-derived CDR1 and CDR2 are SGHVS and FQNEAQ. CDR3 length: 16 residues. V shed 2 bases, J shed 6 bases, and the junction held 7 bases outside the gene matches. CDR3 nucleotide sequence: TGTGCCAGCAGCTTATTCGCGGGAGGGCATTCCGGGGAGCTGTTTTTT. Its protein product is CASSLFAGGHSGELFF.